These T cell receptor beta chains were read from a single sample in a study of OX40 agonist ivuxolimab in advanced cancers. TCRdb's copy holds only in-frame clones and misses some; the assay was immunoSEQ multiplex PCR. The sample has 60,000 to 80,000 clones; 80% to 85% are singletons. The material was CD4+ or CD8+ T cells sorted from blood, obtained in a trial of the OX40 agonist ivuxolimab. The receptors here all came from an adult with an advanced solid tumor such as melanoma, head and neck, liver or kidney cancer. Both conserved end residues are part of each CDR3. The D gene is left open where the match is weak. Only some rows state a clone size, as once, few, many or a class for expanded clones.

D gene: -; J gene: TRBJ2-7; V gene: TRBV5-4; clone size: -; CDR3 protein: CASSFNRVYEQYF; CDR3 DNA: TGTGCCAGCAGCTTTAACCGAGTCTACGAGCAGTACTTC
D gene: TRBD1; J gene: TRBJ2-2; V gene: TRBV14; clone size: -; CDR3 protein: CASSPAGGTNTGELFF; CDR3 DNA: TGTGCCAGCAGCCCCGCAGGGGGAACTAACACCGGGGAGCTGTTTTTT
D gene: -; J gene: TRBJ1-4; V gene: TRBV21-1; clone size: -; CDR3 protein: CASTEDSRAGKLFF; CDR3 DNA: TGTGCCAGTACTGAAGACTCTCGAGCTGGAAAACTGTTTTTT
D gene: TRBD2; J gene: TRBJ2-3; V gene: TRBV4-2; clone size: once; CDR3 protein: CASSQVLVAGDTDTQYF; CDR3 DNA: TGTGCCAGCAGCCAAGTCTTGGTAGCGGGGGACACAGATACGCAGTATTTT
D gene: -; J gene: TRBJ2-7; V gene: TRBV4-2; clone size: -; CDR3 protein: CASSQVEGNEQYF; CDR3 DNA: TGTGCCAGCAGCCAAGTAGAGGGGAACGAGCAGTACTTC
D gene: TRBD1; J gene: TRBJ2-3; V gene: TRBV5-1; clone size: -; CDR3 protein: CASSLRGPGGGLTDTQYF; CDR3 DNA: TGCGCCAGCAGCTTGCGGGGGCCAGGGGGCGGGCTCACAGATACGCAGTATTTT
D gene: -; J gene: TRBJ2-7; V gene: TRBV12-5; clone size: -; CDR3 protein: CASGLTPGSEQYF; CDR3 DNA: TGTGCTAGTGGTTTGACCCCAGGGTCCGAGCAGTACTTC
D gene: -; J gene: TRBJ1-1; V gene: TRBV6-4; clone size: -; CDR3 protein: CASSDSRGLRAFF; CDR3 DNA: TGTGCCAGCAGTGACTCTCGAGGCCTCAGAGCTTTCTTT
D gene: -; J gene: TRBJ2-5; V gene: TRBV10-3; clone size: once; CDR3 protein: CAISFSGQETQYF; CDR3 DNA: TGTGCCATCAGCTTTAGCGGACAAGAGACCCAGTACTTC
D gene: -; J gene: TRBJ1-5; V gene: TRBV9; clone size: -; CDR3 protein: CASSVEGNNQPQHF; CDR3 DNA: TGTGCCAGCAGCGTAGAGGGAAACAATCAGCCCCAGCATTTT
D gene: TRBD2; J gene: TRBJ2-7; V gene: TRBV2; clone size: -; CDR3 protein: CASRNGLAGSYEQYF; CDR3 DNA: TGTGCCAGCAGGAATGGACTAGCGGGATCTTACGAGCAGTACTTC
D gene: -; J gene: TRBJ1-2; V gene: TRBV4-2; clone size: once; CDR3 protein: CASSFREGYTF; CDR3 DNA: TGTGCCAGCAGCTTCCGGGAGGGCTACACCTTC
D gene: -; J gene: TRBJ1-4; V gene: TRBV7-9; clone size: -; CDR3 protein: CASSLGLKLFF; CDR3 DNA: TGTGCCAGCAGCTTAGGGCTAAAACTGTTTTTT
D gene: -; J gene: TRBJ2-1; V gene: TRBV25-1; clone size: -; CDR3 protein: CASIRDTYNEQFF; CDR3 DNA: TGTGCCAGCATCCGGGACACCTACAATGAGCAGTTCTTC
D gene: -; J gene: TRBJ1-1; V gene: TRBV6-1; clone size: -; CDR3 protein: CASSETVLEAFF; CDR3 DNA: TGTGCCAGCAGTGAAACCGTCCTTGAAGCTTTCTTT
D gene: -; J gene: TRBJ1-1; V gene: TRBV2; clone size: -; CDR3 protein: CASRVRSEAFF; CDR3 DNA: TGTGCCAGCAGGGTCAGGTCTGAAGCTTTCTTT
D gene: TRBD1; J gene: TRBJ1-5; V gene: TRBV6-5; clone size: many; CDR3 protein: CASSRQGREPQHF; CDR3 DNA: TGTGCCAGCTCTAGACAGGGCCGGGAGCCCCAGCATTTT
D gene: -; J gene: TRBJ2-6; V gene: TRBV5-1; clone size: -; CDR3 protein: CASRAGSGANVLTF; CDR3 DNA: TGCGCCAGCAGAGCGGGCTCTGGGGCCAACGTCCTGACTTTC
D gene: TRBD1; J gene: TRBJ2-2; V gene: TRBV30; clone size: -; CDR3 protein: CAWRPTGRTGELFF; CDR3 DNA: TGTGCCTGGAGGCCGACAGGGCGCACCGGGGAGCTGTTTTTT
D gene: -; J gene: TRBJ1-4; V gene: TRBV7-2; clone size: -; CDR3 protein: CASSLNGYNEKLFF; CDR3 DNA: TGTGCCAGCAGCTTAAACGGGTATAATGAAAAACTGTTTTTT
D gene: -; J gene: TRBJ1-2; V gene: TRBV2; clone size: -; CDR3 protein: CASSHTANYGYTF; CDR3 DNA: TGTGCCAGCAGTCATACAGCTAACTATGGCTACACCTTC
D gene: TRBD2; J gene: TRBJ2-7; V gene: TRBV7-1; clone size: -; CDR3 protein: CASSLERLAGDEQYF; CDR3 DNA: TGTGCCAGCAGCTTAGAGAGACTAGCGGGAGACGAGCAGTACTTC
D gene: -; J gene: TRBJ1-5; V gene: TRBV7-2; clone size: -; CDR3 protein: CASSSGPNPSQPQHF; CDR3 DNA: TGTGCCAGCAGCTCGGGACCGAACCCTAGTCAGCCCCAGCATTTT
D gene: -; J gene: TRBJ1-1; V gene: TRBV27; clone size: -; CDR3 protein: CASSFLGTGNTEAFF; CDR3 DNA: TGTGCCAGCAGTTTTTTAGGGACGGGGAACACTGAAGCTTTCTTT
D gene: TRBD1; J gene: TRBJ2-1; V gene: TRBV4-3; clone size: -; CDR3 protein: CASSQHPGTGGNEQFF; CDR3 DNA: TGCGCCAGCAGCCAACACCCCGGGACAGGGGGCAATGAGCAGTTCTTC
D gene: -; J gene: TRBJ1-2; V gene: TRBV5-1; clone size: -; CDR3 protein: CASSLGTAQAYGYTF; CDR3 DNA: TGCGCCAGCAGCTTGGGGACAGCGCAGGCCTATGGCTACACCTTC
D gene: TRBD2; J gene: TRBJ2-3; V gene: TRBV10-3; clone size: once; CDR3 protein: CAITAGGGTDTQYF; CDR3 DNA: TGTGCCATCACAGCGGGGGGGGGCACAGATACGCAGTATTTT
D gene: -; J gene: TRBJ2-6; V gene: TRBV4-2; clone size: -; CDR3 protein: CASSQDNRSGANVLTF; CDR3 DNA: TGTGCCAGCAGCCAAGATAACCGCTCTGGGGCCAACGTCCTGACTTTC